Listed below are T cell receptor beta chains from one sample, sequenced in a study of blood T cell repertoires in COVID-19. Assay: immunoSEQ multiplex PCR; the TCRdb copy retains only in-frame clones and omits some. The sample carries about 92,000 clones, about three quarters recorded once. The sequencing sample was made of peripheral blood. The receptors shown here come from a man aged 45-65 years who had recovered from COVID-19. Both conserved end residues are trimmed from each CDR3. Clone size, where shown, is once, few, many, or a class for clones that have expanded.

J gene | V gene | clone size | CDR3 protein
TRBJ1-6 | TRBV15 | . | ATSRGEGRNSPLH
TRBJ2-2 | TRBV9 | . | ASSVELNRGTGELF
TRBJ2-2 | TRBV27 | . | ASSFLPGELF
TRBJ2-1 | TRBV10-1 | . | ASSLAGGDEQF
TRBJ2-1 | TRBV24-1 | . | ATSASRTSLFTLNEQF
TRBJ1-1 | TRBV7-9 | once | ASSAQVATEAF
TRBJ2-7 | TRBV7-3 | . | ASSTGKSSYEQY
TRBJ1-1 | TRBV10-1 | . | ASSRTGNTEAF
TRBJ2-2 | TRBV5-1 | . | ASSVRTGVSTGELF
TRBJ2-5 | TRBV7-6 | . | ASSLATGSWQETQY
TRBJ2-1 | TRBV5-5 | . | ASSLPGQDREQF
TRBJ2-3 | TRBV10-2 | many | ASSESAWGITNTDTQY
TRBJ2-5 | TRBV24-1 | . | ATSDLQGGRETQY
TRBJ2-5 | TRBV2 | . | ASSQAGGPVETQY
TRBJ2-7 | TRBV5-5 | . | ASSYTSYEQY
TRBJ1-6 | TRBV14 | . | ASSQAGGNSPLH
TRBJ2-6 | TRBV9 | . | ASSTRDRYFGANVLT
TRBJ2-7 | TRBV9 | . | ASSQGWTFSYEQY
TRBJ1-1 | TRBV15 | . | ATSTWTGVRNTEAF
TRBJ2-4 | TRBV19 | few | ASSSRTSERNIQY
TRBJ2-3 | TRBV6-4 | medium-sized | ASSDSSSGTDTQY
TRBJ2-5 | TRBV5-6 | . | ASSRTQGLGETQY
TRBJ1-3 | TRBV4-3 | . | ASSQDGPSGNTIY
TRBJ2-7 | TRBV27 | many | ASRGRDRSAEQY
TRBJ2-3 | TRBV19 | . | ASSNGQGAPDTQY
TRBJ2-5 | TRBV25-1 | . | ASGSDGRRETQY
TRBJ2-1 | TRBV11-2 | few | ASSLEVGAYNEQF
TRBJ2-7 | TRBV5-1 | . | ASSLAMGQGTYEQY
TRBJ2-1 | TRBV9 | . | ASSVAKGLAGFDEQF
TRBJ2-5 | TRBV5-1 | . | ASSPGPGETQY
TRBJ2-7 | TRBV5-1 | . | ASSVIAGALSYEQY
TRBJ1-2 | TRBV5-6 | . | ASSLRGQGVYGYT
TRBJ2-3 | TRBV3-1/TRBV3-2 | . | ASSPGVLAEDTQY
TRBJ2-1 | TRBV7-3 | . | ASSSLGTGGNEQF
TRBJ2-3 | TRBV7-7 | . | ASSLDGPSTTDTQY
TRBJ1-4 | TRBV7-8 | . | ASSFLPQGSEKLF
TRBJ2-1 | TRBV4-3 | once | ASSQQLAGGPGYNEQF
TRBJ2-2 | TRBV4-2 | once | ASSRGTGLTGELF
TRBJ1-6 | TRBV19 | few | ASSPGTVYNSPLH
TRBJ2-3 | TRBV27 | . | ASRTLGADTQY
TRBJ1-4 | TRBV19 | . | ASANEKLF
TRBJ1-4 | TRBV2 | few | ASSFAPGKANEKLF
TRBJ2-1 | TRBV5-1 | few | ASSPRPGAYNEQF
TRBJ2-5 | TRBV7-8 | . | ASSRGYRDGTQY
TRBJ2-1 | TRBV4-3 | . | ASSQRGLAGGFNEQF
TRBJ2-1 | TRBV5-1 | few | ASSPALAGDSSYNEQF
TRBJ1-1 | TRBV11-2 | . | ASSSTDRARLAF
TRBJ2-2 | TRBV19 | . | ASTGDRGTGELF
TRBJ1-4 | TRBV2 | . | ASSKGYDEKLF
TRBJ2-5 | TRBV7-2 | . | ASSLGAPVGTQY
TRBJ1-1 | TRBV28 | . | AGGRGFTEAF
TRBJ1-5 | TRBV6-6 | . | ASTDTGVSNQPQH